The sequence of this T cell receptor beta chain was determined in a study of blood T cell repertoires in COVID-19. Assay: immunoSEQ multiplex PCR; the TCRdb copy retains only in-frame clones and omits some. The sample holds approximately 270,000 clones, more than 70% seen once. Seattle-derived patients entered the study during active infection and were followed longitudinally. This CDR3 contains 16 residues. Germline CDR1 and CDR2: SEHNR and FQNEAQ (reference sequence). Trimming pared 1 base from V and 5 bases from J, leaving 17 bases between. The clonotype comes from a woman between 25 and 40 years old with COVID-19, enrolled during active disease. The chain is built from TRBV7-9 and TRBJ2-5; perhaps TRBD1 as D (6 bases). The specimen was peripheral blood. This CDR3 is CASSLGTRPGVETQYF. The CDR3 DNA reads TGTGCCAGCAGCTTAGGCACTCGGCCAGGGGTCGAGACCCAGTACTTC.